This paragraph covers one T cell receptor beta chain sequence. This clonotype was counted between two and nine times. The antigen it binds to is not known. The input lacks base qualities; no much larger clone sits a single base away. Trimming leaves V shorter by 5 bases and J shorter by 9 bases, with the junction holding 10 bases beyond the gene matches. CDR3 length: 13 amino acids, cysteine to phenylalanine. Only the CDR3 portion is preserved as DNA: 39 bases, with reading frame beginning at the first base. Via the germline V gene (reference sequence), CDR1 is DFQATT and CDR2 SNEGSKA. The record originates from a study of response to subunit inactivated influenza vaccine (dated by TCRdb to 2017 to 2018). For context, the study as a whole: The study used deep quantitative T cell receptor repertoire profiling to track responses to a trivalent subunit inactivated influenza vaccine. What the research found in general, with its limitations: According to the authors, only a limited number of new T cells may be recruited by each seasonal influenza vaccination.

Libraries were constructed by RT-PCR. TCRdb shows the sequencer as Illumina HiSeq 2500. The public reads were quality trimmed at Q25 with fastp and then assembled into clones with MiXCR by TCRdb, keeping productive beta chains. CDR3 protein duplicates are merged, each entry listing the most common genes and DNA. A total of roughly 700,000 distinct CDR3 sequences appear in this sample, approximately 15% of them only once. The ten largest clonotypes hold around 6.5% of the sample. The starting material was PBMCs from blood, obtained less than 15 days before vaccination. The receptor comes from a man aged 50 to 59 who received an inactivated influenza vaccine. Donor details come from another sample of the same person, matched by shared clones. The chain is encoded by TRBV20-1 joined to TRBJ2-7, and 10 bases in between align with TRBD1. The nucleotide sequence is TGCAGTGCTCAAACCGGGACAGGGGCTAGGCAGTACTTC. Its amino acids are CSAQTGTGARQYF.